The next 25 T cell receptor beta chains were all read from a single sample in a study of cytomegalovirus exposure and HLA in healthy donors. PCR used 60 Vbeta primers and 13 Jbeta primers. The method was immunoSEQ multiplex PCR; TCRdb's version includes in-frame clones alone and lacks a portion of them. The ten most abundant clones cover about 0.82% of a sample with around 75,000 clones. Sequenced: PBMCs. The receptors derive from a boy between 10 and 17 years old in good health and CMV-seronegative.

The chain joins TRBV29-1 to TRBJ2-1; possibly TRBD2 for D (5 bases). Trimming took 5 bases from V and 4 from J, leaving 9 bases between them. The CDR3 has 12 residues. Germline V gene lookup returns CDR1 SQVTM and CDR2 ANQGSEA. Written as DNA, the CDR3 is TGCAGCGTTCAAGGAGGATACAATGAGCAGTTCTTC. It specifies CSVQGGYNEQFF.

The chain combines TRBV6-5 with TRBJ1-3, with D possibly matching TRBD1 (5 bases). Trimming removed 0 bases at V and 2 bases at J, with 8 bases between. In germline, CDR1 is MNHEY, CDR2 SVGAGI. The CDR3 is made up of 15 amino acids. CDR3 protein: CASSYSRGPGNTIYF. The CDR3 DNA is TGTGCCAGCAGTTACTCAAGGGGTCCTGGAAACACCATATATTTT.

The V and J genes are TRBV18 and TRBJ1-4; 7 bases fit TRBD1. The CDR3 totals 15 residues. Looked up from germline, CDR1 is KGHSH and CDR2 is LQKENI. V lost 2 bases to trimming and J lost 4 bases; unmatched junction nucleotides: 4. CDR3 DNA: TGTGCCAGCTCACCAGCGGGACAGAATAATGAAAAACTGTTTTTT. Encoded protein: CASSPAGQNNEKLFF.

The chain combines TRBV18 with TRBJ2-5, with 9 nucleotides matching TRBD2. Germline CDR1 KGHSH, CDR2 LQKENI. The CDR3 runs to 13 residues. The V segment lost 6 bases and the J segment 7 bases; nucleotides outside the gene matches: 6. This CDR3 is CASSRTSAGTQYF. In DNA, the CDR3 is TGTGCCAGCTCCCGGACTAGCGCAGGGACCCAGTACTTC.

The chain is built from TRBV9 and TRBJ1-2, with D hard to call. Germline-derived CDR1 and CDR2 are SGDLS and YYNGEE. Trimming stripped 0 bases from V and 5 bases from J, with 8 bases between. The CDR3 is 13 amino acids. CDR3 sequence (DNA): TGTGCCAGCAGCGTAGGAGGAAAGTATGGCTACACCTTC. Protein sequence: CASSVGGKYGYTF.

This chain links TRBV5-4 with TRBJ2-2; D perhaps matches TRBD2 (6 bases). V lost 0 bases to trimming and J lost 6 bases, with 12 bases between them. From germline, CDR1 is SGHNT and CDR2 YYREEE (reference sequence). CDR3 size: 15 residues. CDR3 coding DNA: TGTGCCAGCAGCTTGGGACTAGTTTTCCCCGGGGAGCTGTTTTTT. The encoded protein is CASSLGLVFPGELFF.

The genes are TRBV19 and TRBJ1-5, with 10 bases aligning to TRBD1. With V trimmed by 7 bases and J by 2 bases, 5 bases remained unmatched. The CDR3 is made up of 15 amino acids. Germline CDR1 LNHDA, CDR2 SQIVND (reference sequence). CDR3 in amino acids: CASTQTGGGNQPQHF. The CDR3, as DNA: TGTGCCAGTACTCAGACAGGGGGCGGCAATCAGCCCCAGCATTTT.

The J gene is TRBJ1-1, the V gene TRBV19; 10 bases line up with TRBD1. With V trimmed by 5 bases and J by 1 base, 10 bases remained unmatched. This CDR3 region has 17 residues. Germline CDR1 is LNHDA and CDR2 is SQIVND (reference sequence). The CDR3 DNA follows: TGTGCCAGTAGTGCCATATTGGACAGGGGGACGAACACTGAAGCTTTCTTT. Amino acids: CASSAILDRGTNTEAFF. The variable domain in full, with the rest retrieved from reference TRBV19 and TRBJ1-1, is DGGITQSPKYLFRKEGQNVTLSCEQNLNHDAMYWYRQDPGQGLRLIYYSQIVNDFQKGDIAEGYSVSREKKESFPLTVTSAQKNPTAFYLCASSAILDRGTNTEAFFGQGTRLTVV.

Here the CDR3 reads CASAHRTGELFF. The CDR3 nucleotides are TGTGCCAGCGCCCACCGGACCGGGGAGCTGTTTTTT. This chain connects TRBV11-3 to TRBJ2-2; D is undetermined. The CDR3 spans 12 residues. Trimming left V 8 bases short and J 5 bases short, with 9 bases between. The V gene's germline CDR1 is SGHNT and CDR2 YENEEA.

The chain links TRBV4-1 to TRBJ2-7, with 8 bases matching TRBD2. Germline values: CDR1 MGHRA, CDR2 YSYEKL. Trimming removed 4 bases from V and 6 bases from J; junction bases left unmatched: 26. The CDR3 extends over 20 amino acids. The CDR3 DNA is TGCGCCAGCAGCCGAGCGGCGACTAGCGTGAGCCAAGGCCTCTTGTCCGAGCAGTACTTC. Its protein is CASSRAATSVSQGLLSEQYF.

DNA for the CDR3: TGTGCCAGCAGCGGACCCGGGAGCCACAATCAGCCCCAGCATTTT. The encoded protein is CASSGPGSHNQPQHF. The rearrangement joins TRBV9 to TRBJ1-5; D remains ambiguous. Germline CDR1 SGDLS, CDR2 YYNGEE. V dropped 3 bases and J dropped 3 bases, with 13 bases sitting between them. There are 15 residues in the CDR3.

The chain carries TRBV7-6 and TRBJ1-3; D remains unclear. This CDR3 region has 16 residues. The germline CDR1 and CDR2 sequences are SGHVS and FNYEAQ. Between the trimmed V and J ends, which lost 1 base and 1 base, there was a span of 11 bases. The CDR3 loop is CASSLGEITSGNTIYF. The CDR3 bases are TGTGCCAGCAGCTTAGGGGAGATAACTTCTGGAAACACCATATATTTT.

V gene TRBV9 combines with J gene TRBJ1-1, with a weak D call TRBD1 (5 bases). The V end lost 0 bases, the J end lost 0 bases, and 9 bases lay between the germline ends. This CDR3 region has 15 residues. Looked up from germline, CDR1 is SGDLS and CDR2 is YYNGEE. CDR3 residues: CASSVVDIVNTEAFF. In nucleotides, the CDR3 is TGTGCCAGCAGCGTAGTGGACATCGTGAACACTGAAGCTTTCTTT.

The chain links TRBV18 to TRBJ2-1, with 7 positions matching TRBD2. Looked up from germline, CDR1 is KGHSH and CDR2 is LQKENI. This CDR3 comprises 15 residues. With V trimmed by 1 base and J by 0 bases, 0 bases remained unmatched. The CDR3 reads CASSPRTSSYNEQFF. DNA for the CDR3: TGTGCCAGCTCACCACGGACTAGCTCCTACAATGAGCAGTTCTTC.

The CDR3 bases are TGTGCCAGCAGCTTAAAAGGGAGCACTGAAGCTTTCTTT. It yields the protein CASSLKGSTEAFF. The chain carries TRBV7-3 and TRBJ1-1; the D is unclear. The CDR3 length is 13 residues. CDR1 and CDR2 from the germline V gene are SGHTA and FQGTGA. Trimming shortened V by 1 base and J by 4 bases, and 7 bases separated the two germline ends. The entire variable domain, with the rest obtained from reference TRBV7-3 and TRBJ1-1, is as follows: GAGVSQTPSNKVTEKGKYVELRCDPISGHTALYWYRQSLGQGPEFLIYFQGTGAADDSGLPNDRFFAVRPEGSVSTLKIQRTERGDSAVYLCASSLKGSTEAFFGQGTRLTVV.

The chain is built from TRBV5-1 and TRBJ1-5; possibly TRBD1 for D (5 bases). With 2 bases removed from V and 4 bases from J, the gap between germline ends came to 7 bases. CDR3 length: 13 residues. Germline V gene data show CDR1 as SGHRS and CDR2 as YFSETQ. For the CDR3, the DNA is TGCGCCAGCAGCTTCGACAGAAATCAGCCCCAGCATTTT. Its protein product is CASSFDRNQPQHF. The whole variable domain, remainder taken from reference TRBV5-1 and TRBJ1-5, is KAGVTQTPRYLIKTRGQQVTLSCSPISGHRSVSWYQQTPGQGLQFLFEYFSETQRNKGNFPGRFSGRQFSNSRSEMNVSTLELGDSALYLCASSFDRNQPQHFGDGTRLSIL.

In regard to this clone: At the DNA level, this CDR3 is encoded by other sequences in the same sample as well. V and J are TRBV18 and TRBJ1-1, with D tentatively TRBD1 (5 bases). The ends were cut back, 2 bases at V and 0 bases at J, with 16 bases in the middle. The CDR3 totals 17 residues. Germline assignment: CDR1 KGHSH and CDR2 LQKENI. The CDR3 coding sequence is TGTGCCAGCTCACCAAGGGGCAGAGCAATCATGAACACTGAAGCTTTCTTT. Translated: CASSPRGRAIMNTEAFF.

V usage is TRBV5-4 and J usage is TRBJ2-7; TRBD2 aligns across 7 bases. From germline, CDR1 is SGHNT and CDR2 YYREEE (reference sequence). The trim removed 3 bases at V and 4 bases at J, leaving 10 bases unmatched. There are 15 residues in the CDR3. CDR3 residues: CASSSVPGLIYEQYF. Written as DNA, the CDR3 is TGTGCCAGCAGCTCTGTGCCGGGACTAATATACGAGCAGTACTTC.

The chain has TRBV6-6 and TRBJ2-7; 9 nucleotides align to TRBD1. V lost 5 bases, J lost 4 bases, and 9 bases stayed unmatched. The germline V gene has CDR1 MNHNY and CDR2 SVGAGI (reference sequence). There are 15 residues in the CDR3. The CDR3 DNA follows: TGTGCCAGCAGTACGCCCGGGACAGGGACGTACGAGCAGTACTTC. It specifies CASSTPGTGTYEQYF.

The chain uses TRBV30 and TRBJ2-1, with TRBD2 identical over 9 bases. CDR3 size: 15 residues. The germline gives CDR1 GTSNPN, CDR2 SVGIG (reference sequence). The ends lost 1 base at V and 5 bases at J; junction bases unmatched: 6. The CDR3 loop reads CAWSAGLAGNNEQFF. The CDR3 nucleotides are TGTGCCTGGAGTGCGGGCCTAGCGGGGAACAATGAGCAGTTCTTC.

This chain connects TRBV4-2 to TRBJ2-7; 7 positions match TRBD2. Trimming cost V 0 bases and J 8 bases; bases outside gene matches: 13. The CDR3 has 16 amino acids. CDR1 and CDR2 (germline): LGHNA, YNFKEQ. The CDR3 nucleotides read TGTGCCAGCAGCCAAGAGTACGCGGGAGTAAAGGGTAAGCAGTACTTC. Protein: CASSQEYAGVKGKQYF.

This chain uses TRBV30 with TRBJ2-5; 10 bases are shared with TRBD1. Germline V gives CDR1 GTSNPN, CDR2 SVGIG (reference sequence). This CDR3 region has 19 residues. With 0 bases clipped from V and 5 bases from J, the junction kept 18 bases outside the gene matches. CDR3 sequence reads: CAWSVHGTGVGGPGETQYF. The CDR3 nucleotides are TGTGCCTGGAGTGTACACGGGACAGGGGTCGGGGGCCCAGGGGAGACCCAGTACTTC.

V gene TRBV7-9 combines with J gene TRBJ1-6; D unresolved. From germline, CDR1 is SEHNR and CDR2 FQNEAQ (reference sequence). The CDR3 runs to 12 residues. V lost 3 bases and J 5 bases, leaving 2 bases between the germline ends. The CDR3 protein is CASSFNNSPLHF. CDR3 in DNA: TGTGCCAGCAGCTTTAATAATTCACCCCTCCACTTT.

V is TRBV6-6 and J is TRBJ1-5; 8 nucleotides agree with TRBD1. In germline, CDR1 is MNHNY, CDR2 SVGAGI (reference sequence). The V and J ends lost 6 bases and 8 bases, in that order; junction bases with no gene match: 9. The CDR3 length is 14 residues. For the CDR3, the DNA is TGTGCCAGCAGCCGCGCTATGGACAGGGAGCCCCAGCATTTT. Protein: CASSRAMDREPQHF.

The chain carries TRBV6-1 and TRBJ2-1; D might be TRBD2 (6 bases). This CDR3 is built from 13 residues. Germline CDR1 MNHNS, CDR2 SASEGT. V was trimmed by 4 bases and J by 8 bases, leaving 12 bases between them. CDR3 nucleotide sequence: TGTGCCAGCAGTGGACGGGAGCTCTATGAGCAGTTCTTC. Translating it yields CASSGRELYEQFF.